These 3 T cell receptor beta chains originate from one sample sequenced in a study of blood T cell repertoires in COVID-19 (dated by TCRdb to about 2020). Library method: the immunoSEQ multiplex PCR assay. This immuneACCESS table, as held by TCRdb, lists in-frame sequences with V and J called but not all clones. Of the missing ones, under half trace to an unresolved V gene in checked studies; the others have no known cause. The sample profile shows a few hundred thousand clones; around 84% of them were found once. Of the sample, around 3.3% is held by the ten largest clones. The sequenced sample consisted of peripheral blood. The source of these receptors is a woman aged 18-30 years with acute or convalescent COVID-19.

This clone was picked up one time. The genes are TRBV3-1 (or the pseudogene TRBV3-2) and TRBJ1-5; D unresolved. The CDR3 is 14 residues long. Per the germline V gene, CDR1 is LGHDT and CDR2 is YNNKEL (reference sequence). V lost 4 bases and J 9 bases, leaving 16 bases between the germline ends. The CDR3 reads CASSPGRRSGPQHF. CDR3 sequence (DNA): TGTGCCAGCAGCCCTGGACGGAGGTCAGGGCCCCAGCATTTT.

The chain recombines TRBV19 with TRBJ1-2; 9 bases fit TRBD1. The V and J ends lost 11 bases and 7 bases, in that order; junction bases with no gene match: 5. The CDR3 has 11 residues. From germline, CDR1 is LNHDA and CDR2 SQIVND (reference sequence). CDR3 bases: TGTGCCGGACAGGGGAGGGGTGGCTACACCTTC. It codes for CAGQGRGGYTF.

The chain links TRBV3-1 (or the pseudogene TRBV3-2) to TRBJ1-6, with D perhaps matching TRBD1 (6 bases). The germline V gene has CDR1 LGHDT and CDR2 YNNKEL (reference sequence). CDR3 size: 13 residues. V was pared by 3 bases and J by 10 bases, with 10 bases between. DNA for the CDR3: TGTGCCAGCAGCCAGGGGGCGCAATCACCCCTCCACTTT. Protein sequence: CASSQGAQSPLHF.